These 3 T cell receptor beta chains came from one sample sequenced in a study of T-cell memory formation after mild COVID-19. TCRdb fed the 5' RACE reads into MiXCR, producing one record per CDR3 protein. The sample lists tens of thousands of distinct CDR3 sequences, about 27% occurring once. The sequenced sample consisted of PBMCs or a T cell subset sorted from them (not recorded which). The origin of the receptors is a man aged 18 to 29 who had mild COVID-19 (a few samples of this study predate the infection). Cell type and time point are not known.

This clonotype appeared a few times. The chain uses TRBV12-3 or TRBV12-4 and TRBJ2-7; D is unresolved. The V and J ends lost 1 base and 3 bases respectively, with 1 base between them. This CDR3 has 11 amino acids. This CDR3 reads CASSLDYEQYF. DNA of the CDR3: TGTGCCAGCAGTTTAGACTACGAGCAGTACTTC.

The gene calls are TRBV20-1 and TRBJ2-7; D tentatively fits TRBD1 or TRBD2 (5 bases each). Germline V gene sequence: CDR1 DFQATT, CDR2 SNEGSKA (reference sequence). This CDR3 has 13 residues. V lost 1 base and J lost 5, with 12 bases in between. DNA for the CDR3: TGCAGTGCTAGAGGCAGGGAGTTAGACGAGCAGTACGTC. Encoded protein: CSARGRELDEQYV.

This clonotype was counted only a few times. CDR3 DNA: TGTGCCAGCAGCTTAGAAACAGTTTTCAATGAGCAGTTCTTC. Translating it yields CASSLETVFNEQFF. The chain carries TRBV7-9 and TRBJ2-1; D ambiguous. Germline lookup yields CDR1 SEHNR and CDR2 FQNEAQ (reference sequence). The CDR3 consists of 14 residues. V was clipped by 1 base and J by 6 bases, with 10 bases between them.